This T cell receptor beta chain was obtained from a study of blood T cell repertoires in COVID-19. Overall study: There were acute and convalescent COVID-19 samples, and they came from the United States, Italy and Spain. Sources were T cells, B-cell-depleted T cells, or PBMCs; the material itself was cDNA or gDNA.

This clone was recorded only once. Authors' data handling: Reference gene primer amplification gave estimated nucleated cell counts. TCRdb's copy holds only in-frame clones and misses some; the assay was immunoSEQ multiplex PCR. V and J calls and clone size are as listed in that table; D and trimming were resolved from the DNA. Among tens of thousands of clones listed, around four fifths were seen once. The CDR3 is made up of 16 amino acids. After removal of 3 bases from V and 6 bases from J, the junction contained 9 bases not matched to a gene. Per germline, CDR1 KGHSH and CDR2 LQKENI. The sequence was obtained from a middle-aged man with acute or convalescent COVID-19. The V and J genes are TRBV18 and TRBJ2-1, with 9 nucleotides matching TRBD1. The sample comprised peripheral blood. Here the CDR3 DNA reads TGTGCCAGCTCACCTGGACAGGGGCCGTACCCCAATGAGCAGTTCTTC. It yields the protein CASSPGQGPYPNEQFF.